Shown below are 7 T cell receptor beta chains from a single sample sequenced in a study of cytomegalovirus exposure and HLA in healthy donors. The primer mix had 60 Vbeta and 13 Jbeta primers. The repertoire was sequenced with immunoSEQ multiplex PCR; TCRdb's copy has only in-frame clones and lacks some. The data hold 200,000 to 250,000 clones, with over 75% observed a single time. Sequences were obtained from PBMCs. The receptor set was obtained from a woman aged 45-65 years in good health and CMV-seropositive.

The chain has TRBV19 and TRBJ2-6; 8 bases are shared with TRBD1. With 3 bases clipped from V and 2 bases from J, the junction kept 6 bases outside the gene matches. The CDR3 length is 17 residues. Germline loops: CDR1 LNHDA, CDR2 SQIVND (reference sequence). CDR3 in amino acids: CASSIGQGLPGANVLTF. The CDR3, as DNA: TGTGCCAGTAGTATCGGACAGGGACTCCCTGGGGCCAACGTCCTGACTTTC.

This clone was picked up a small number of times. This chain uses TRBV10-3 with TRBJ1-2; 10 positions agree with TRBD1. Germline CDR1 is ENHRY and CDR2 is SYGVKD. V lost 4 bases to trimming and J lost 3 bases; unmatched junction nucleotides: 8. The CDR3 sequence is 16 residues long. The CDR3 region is CAISALRQGADYGYTF. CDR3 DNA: TGTGCCATCAGTGCCCTTCGACAGGGGGCGGACTATGGCTACACCTTC.

CDR3 residues: CASSYSYQGGSPLHF. The CDR3 nucleotides are TGTGCCAGCAGTTACAGTTATCAGGGCGGCTCACCCCTCCACTTT. This chain links TRBV6-6 with TRBJ1-6; the D gene is possibly TRBD1 (5 bases). The ends were cut back, 2 bases at V and 10 bases at J, with 15 bases in the middle. CDR3 length: 15 residues. Germline CDR1 is MNHNY and CDR2 is SVGAGI (reference sequence).

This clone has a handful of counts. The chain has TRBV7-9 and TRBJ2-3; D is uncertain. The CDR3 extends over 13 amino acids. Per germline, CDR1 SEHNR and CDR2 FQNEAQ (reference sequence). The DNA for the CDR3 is TGTGTGTTCGCCCAACCCAGGTCAGATACGCAGTATTTT. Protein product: CVFAQPRSDTQYF. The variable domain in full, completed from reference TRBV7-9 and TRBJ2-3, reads DTGVSQNPRHKITKRGQNVTFRCDPISEHNRLYWYRQTLGQGPEFLTYFQNEAQLEKSRLLSDRFSAERPKGSFSTLEIQRTEQGDSAMYLCVFAQPRSDTQYFGPGTRLTVL.

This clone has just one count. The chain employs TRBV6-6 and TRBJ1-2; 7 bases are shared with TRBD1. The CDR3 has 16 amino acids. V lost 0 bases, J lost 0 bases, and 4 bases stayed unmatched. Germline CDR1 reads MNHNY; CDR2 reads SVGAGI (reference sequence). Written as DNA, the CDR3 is TGTGCCAGCAGTTACTCATGGGACAGAGCTAACTATGGCTACACCTTC. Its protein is CASSYSWDRANYGYTF.

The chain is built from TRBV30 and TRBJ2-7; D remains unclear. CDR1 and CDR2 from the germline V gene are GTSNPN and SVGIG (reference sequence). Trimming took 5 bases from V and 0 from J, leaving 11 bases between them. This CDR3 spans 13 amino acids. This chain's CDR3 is CAWDILSSYEQYF. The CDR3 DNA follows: TGTGCCTGGGACATCTTGAGCTCCTACGAGCAGTACTTC.

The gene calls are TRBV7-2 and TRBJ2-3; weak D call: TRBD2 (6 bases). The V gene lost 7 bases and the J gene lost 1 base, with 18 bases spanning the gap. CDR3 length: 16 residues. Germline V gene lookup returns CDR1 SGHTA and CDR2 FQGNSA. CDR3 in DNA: TGTGCCAGCAAAAGGTCTACCGGGGGTGGCACAGATACGCAGTATTTT. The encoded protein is CASKRSTGGGTDTQYF.